These 21 T cell receptor beta chains came from one sample sequenced in a study of T cells in localized non-small cell lung cancer. TCRdb's copy holds only in-frame clones and misses some; the assay was immunoSEQ multiplex PCR. Of roughly 2,700 clones listed, less than 30% are singletons. The starting material was lung tumor tissue, obtained before any cancer treatment. Source of these receptors: a man aged 40-75 years with stage I lung adenocarcinoma.

The V gene is TRBV10-3, the J gene TRBJ2-1; D is possibly TRBD2 (5 bases). The V gene lost 10 bases and the J gene lost 1 base, with 17 bases spanning the gap. Germline CDR1 is ENHRY and CDR2 is SYGVKD. There are 15 residues in the CDR3. Here the CDR3 reads CATLSAGLSYNEQFF. The CDR3, as DNA: TGTGCCACCCTATCGGCGGGTTTATCCTACAATGAGCAGTTCTTC.

This clone showed up just a few times. The V call is TRBV28, the J call TRBJ1-5; D gene unclear. The V gene's germline CDR1 is MDHEN and CDR2 SYDVKM. This CDR3 has 15 residues. Trimming left V 4 bases short and J 0 bases short, with 10 bases between. CDR3 sequence reads: CASSSGSYSNQPQHF. CDR3 coding DNA: TGTGCCAGCAGTTCCGGGAGCTATAGCAATCAGCCCCAGCATTTT.

The V and J genes are TRBV19 and TRBJ1-5; TRBD1 aligns across 7 bases. Germline V gene data show CDR1 as LNHDA and CDR2 as SQIVND (reference sequence). The CDR3 spans 14 residues. Unmatched junction bases numbered 5, after V lost 3 bases and J lost 6 bases. The CDR3, as DNA: TGTGCCAGTAGTATCCGAGGGGGCTTTCAGCCCCAGCATTTT. Translated, it gives CASSIRGGFQPQHF.

The table lists this clone with a few counts. J is TRBJ2-7 and V is TRBV30; possible D gene TRBD2, 5 bases. V was cut by 5 bases and J by 5 bases, with 13 bases left in between. CDR3 length equals 12 residues. CDR1 is GTSNPN and CDR2 is SVGIG in the germline V gene (reference sequence). For the CDR3, the DNA is TGTGCCTGGGGACTCGTTCTGCACGAGCAGTACTTC. Residues: CAWGLVLHEQYF.

V and J are TRBV19 and TRBJ1-4; D not certain. The germline V and J ends were trimmed by 6 bases and 0 bases, with 17 bases remaining between them. This CDR3 has 17 amino acids. The germline V gene has CDR1 LNHDA and CDR2 SQIVND (reference sequence). This CDR3 is CASRLRRGSTTNEKLFF. The CDR3 DNA is TGTGCCAGTAGGCTCCGACGGGGATCTACAACTAATGAAAAACTGTTTTTT.

This clone qualifies as medium-sized. CDR3 nucleotides: TGTGCCAGCAGTTTATTGGGGGCGGCGAAGGACACTGAAGCTTTCTTT. Protein sequence: CASSLLGAAKDTEAFF. This chain links TRBV6-8 with TRBJ1-1; a possible D gene is TRBD1 (6 bases). This CDR3 contains 16 residues. The V gene lost 4 bases and the J gene lost 3 bases, with 18 bases spanning the gap. In germline, CDR1 is MNHGY, CDR2 SAAAGT.

In its sample, this clone is medium-sized (0.01 to 0.1%). The rearrangement links TRBV4-1 to TRBJ2-7; possibly TRBD1 for D (5 bases). The length of the CDR3 is 16 residues. V was trimmed by 0 bases and J by 3 bases, leaving 15 bases between them. The germline V gene encodes CDR1 MGHRA and CDR2 YSYEKL. CDR3 region: CASSQEGPLLVYEQYF. The DNA for the CDR3 is TGCGCCAGCAGCCAAGAGGGGCCCCTTTTGGTCTACGAGCAGTACTTC.

J is TRBJ2-7 and V is TRBV28; D may correspond to TRBD1 or TRBD2 (6 bases each). Germline-derived CDR1 and CDR2 are MDHEN and SYDVKM. V lost 7 bases to trimming and J lost 3 bases, with 16 bases between them. The CDR3 covers 14 residues. The CDR3 nucleotides read TGTGCCAGCAACTCTGGGGGGCCCTTCTACGAGCAGTACGTC. It codes for CASNSGGPFYEQYV.

This clone was picked up a small number of times. This chain uses TRBV28 with TRBJ1-2; no clear D. This CDR3 has 14 residues. Looked up from germline, CDR1 is MDHEN and CDR2 is SYDVKM. The V end lost 4 bases, the J end lost 8 bases, and 17 bases lay between the germline ends. DNA for the CDR3: TGTGCCAGCAGTTCGGGTCGTTTGGGAAACGGCTACACCTTC. The encoded protein is CASSSGRLGNGYTF.

The chain employs TRBV11-3 and TRBJ1-1, with 8 bases matching TRBD1. In germline, CDR1 is SGHNT, CDR2 YENEEA. The CDR3 runs 15 residues. V shed 3 bases and J 5 bases; nucleotides not matched to a gene: 8. In DNA form, the CDR3 reads TGTGCCAGCAGCTTGAGGGGGCAGGGGGCGACTGAAGCTTTCTTT. Its protein product is CASSLRGQGATEAFF.

The chain recombines TRBV28 with TRBJ2-2; TRBD1 might be the D (6 bases). Germline CDR1 MDHEN, CDR2 SYDVKM. The CDR3 runs to 16 residues. V shed 6 bases and J shed 4 bases, with 18 bases lying between them. In DNA form, the CDR3 reads TGTGCCAGCAGCCTACTCGGGGCAGGGGTCACCGGGGAGCTGTTTTTT. Translated: CASSLLGAGVTGELFF.

The chain employs TRBV5-1 and TRBJ2-3; a weak D match, TRBD2 (5 bases). V gave up 0 bases and J gave up 1 base, with 12 bases separating them. Germline assignment: CDR1 SGHRS and CDR2 YFSETQ. The CDR3 runs to 16 residues. The CDR3 spells CASSLGLFSGTDTQYF. The CDR3 DNA sequence: TGCGCCAGCAGCTTGGGACTATTTAGCGGCACAGATACGCAGTATTTT.

This clone occurred a few times. The germline gene is not matched at one end of the junction; a read error may be the cause. V is TRBV6-8 and J is TRBJ2-3, with 10 positions matching TRBD1. The CDR3 runs 15 residues. CDR1 is MNHGY, CDR2 SAAAGT, per germline. CDR3 sequence reads: CASSDSGQGPDTQYF. CDR3 DNA sequence: TGTGCCAGCAGTGACTCGGGACAGGGGCCAGATACGCAGTATTTT.

By its share, this clone is large. The chain uses TRBV19 and TRBJ1-1; no clear D. Germline V gene lookup returns CDR1 LNHDA and CDR2 SQIVND (reference sequence). The CDR3 covers 14 residues. V lost 5 bases to trimming and J lost 1 base, with 11 bases between them. The CDR3 DNA reads TGTGCCAGTAGTCGCTCGGAAACGAACACTGAAGCTTTCTTT. This codes for CASSRSETNTEAFF. The variable domain in full, with the rest retrieved from reference TRBV19 and TRBJ1-1, is DGGITQSPKYLFRKEGQNVTLSCEQNLNHDAMYWYRQDPGQGLRLIYYSQIVNDFQKGDIAEGYSVSREKKESFPLTVTSAQKNPTAFYLCASSRSETNTEAFFGQGTRLTVV.

This chain uses TRBV6-8 with TRBJ2-1, with D possibly TRBD2 on 5 matching bases. Trimming removed 2 bases from V and 7 bases from J, with 12 bases in between. The CDR3 runs to 14 residues. Germline-derived CDR1 and CDR2 are MNHGY and SAAAGT. CDR3 sequence (DNA): TGTGCCAGCAGTTACGGGCCCCCGGGGAATGAGCAGTTCTTC. This sequence encodes CASSYGPPGNEQFF.

Judged by abundance, this clone is medium-sized (0.01 to 0.1%). This sequence joins TRBV11-3 and TRBJ2-1; TRBD2 agrees at 10 bases. The V and J ends lost 5 bases and 3 bases, in that order; junction bases with no gene match: 10. The CDR3 extends over 17 amino acids. CDR1 and CDR2 from the germline V gene are SGHNT and YENEEA. CDR3 protein: CASSQVVASGSYNEQFF. In DNA, the CDR3 is TGTGCCAGCAGCCAAGTGGTTGCTAGCGGGAGCTACAATGAGCAGTTCTTC.

J is TRBJ1-5 and V is TRBV12-5; TRBD1 matches at 8 bases. The trim removed 6 bases at V and 0 bases at J, leaving 4 bases unmatched. Germline V gene data show CDR1 as LGHNT and CDR2 as FRNRAP. The CDR3 has 15 residues. The CDR3 reads CASGRTGYSNQPQHF. CDR3 bases: TGTGCTAGTGGACGGACAGGGTATAGCAATCAGCCCCAGCATTTT. The full variable domain, completed using reference TRBV12-5 and TRBJ1-5, is DARVTQTPRHKVTEMGQEVTMRCQPILGHNTVFWYRQTMMQGLELLAYFRNRAPLDDSGMPKDRFSAEMPDATLATLKIQPSEPRDSAVYFCASGRTGYSNQPQHFGDGTRLSIL.

This clone has only a few counts. J is TRBJ1-1 and V is TRBV6-8; D is unclear. CDR3 length: 13 residues. V lost 5 bases, J lost 3 bases, and 10 bases lay in between. Per the germline V gene, CDR1 is MNHGY and CDR2 is SAAAGT. The CDR3 reads CASSGSGDTEAFF. The CDR3 nucleotides read TGTGCCAGCAGTGGTTCTGGGGACACTGAAGCTTTCTTT.

The chain links TRBV9 to TRBJ2-5; 8 bases fit TRBD1. Losses at the gene ends were 3 bases for V and 5 bases for J; bases not matched to a gene: 3. Per germline, CDR1 SGDLS and CDR2 YYNGEE. This CDR3 is 13 amino acids long. Here the CDR3 reads CASSGTGQETQYF. The CDR3 coding sequence is TGTGCCAGCAGCGGGACAGGGCAGGAGACCCAGTACTTC.

This clone was observed a handful of times. This chain joins TRBV28 and TRBJ1-2; possibly TRBD1 for D (5 bases). Trimming cost V 7 bases and J 4 bases, with 10 bases left between them. This CDR3 is built from 12 residues. Germline values: CDR1 MDHEN, CDR2 SYDVKM. CDR3 sequence reads: CASTNRFYGYTF. CDR3 nucleotide sequence: TGTGCCAGCACCAACAGGTTCTATGGCTACACCTTC.

The V and J genes are TRBV11-3 and TRBJ2-1; TRBD2 aligns across 9 bases. The CDR3 loop spans 14 amino acids. With V trimmed by 3 bases and J by 5 bases, 2 bases remained unmatched. Germline V gene lookup returns CDR1 SGHNT and CDR2 YENEEA. The CDR3 region is CASSFSGGHNEQFF. CDR3 nucleotide sequence: TGTGCCAGCAGCTTTAGCGGGGGCCACAATGAGCAGTTCTTC.